This TCR beta chain comes out of a study of T cell responses to AZD1222 COVID-19 vaccine. Findings and caveats of the study: Across spike, vaccine-associated CD4 TCRs were found, dominant at 160-218 and 743-854. Only a handful of people who got AZD1222 tested seropositive at baseline.

Germline V gives CDR1 MNHEY, CDR2 SVGEGT. The CDR3 extends over 14 amino acids. The V end was cut by 5 bases, the J end by 5 bases, with 13 bases between. Points on this clone: Its antigen is undetermined.

Repertoires were generated with immunoSEQ multiplex PCR, while TCRdb's copy carries only in-frame clones and drops some. The sample lists about 130,000 clones, roughly nine tenths seen once, with more than 4% in the top ten. Sample: peripheral blood, taken on day 0 of AZD1222 vaccination. V is TRBV6-2 or TRBV6-3 and J is TRBJ1-5, with a possible D match to TRBD1 (6 bases). This sequence originates from an adult in good health. CDR3 region: CASSKNYRDQPQHF. In DNA form, the CDR3 reads TGTGCCAGCAGTAAAAATTACAGGGATCAGCCCCAGCATTTT.